Listed below are T cell receptor beta chains from one sample, sequenced in a study of shared clonotypes between healthy human individuals. Clones were read by immunoSEQ multiplex PCR, and TCRdb kept only the in-frame ones, dropping some. The sample consists of millions of clones, about 94% of them appearing once. Specimen: naive CD8+ T cells sorted from blood. All receptors come from a man aged 18 to 30 in good health. CDR3s include the opening cysteine and the closing phenylalanine or tryptophan. A D gene is named only where the DNA matches it firmly. Clone size is given for some rows only: seen once, a few or many times, or a class if the clone is expanded.

abundance	v_gene	j_gene	len	d_gene	CDR3nt	CDR3aa
NA	TRBV6-6	TRBJ2-7	13	NA	TGTGCCAGCAGTTACTCGCTCGGCTACGAGCAGTACTTC	CASSYSLGYEQYF
NA	TRBV29-1	TRBJ1-1	14	NA	TGCAGCGTTGTGGGGGGCAGGGCGAACACTGAAGCTTTCTTT	CSVVGGRANTEAFF
NA	TRBV2	TRBJ2-5	14	TRBD2	TGTGCCAGCAGCGTGGGGGGGTTTAAAGAGACCCAGTACTTC	CASSVGGFKETQYF
NA	TRBV6-5	TRBJ1-2	15	TRBD1	TGTGCCAGCAGTTTCGGGACAGGGGGCGTATATGGCTACACCTTC	CASSFGTGGVYGYTF
NA	TRBV7-3	TRBJ2-7	14	TRBD2	TGTGCCAGCAGCTTAACGGCGGGGGTCGGCGAGCAGTACTTC	CASSLTAGVGEQYF
NA	TRBV28	TRBJ2-7	15	TRBD2	TGTGCCAGCACCATCCGGACTAGCGGTACCTACGAGCAGTACTTC	CASTIRTSGTYEQYF
NA	TRBV27	TRBJ2-2	14	NA	TGTGCCAGCAGTGTGCTCGGAGGCACCGGGGAGCTGTTTTTT	CASSVLGGTGELFF
once	TRBV21-1	TRBJ1-1	17	NA	TGTGCCAGCAGCAAAGTGGGTCGCCCGTTACTGAACACTGAAGCTTTCTTT	CASSKVGRPLLNTEAFF
NA	TRBV5-5	TRBJ2-7	14	NA	TGTGCCAGCAGCCAGATACTTGACAGGTCTGTGCAGTACTTC	CASSQILDRSVQYF
NA	TRBV2	TRBJ2-2	16	NA	TGTGCCAGCAGTGAAGGGCAGGGACGAGACACCGGGGAGCTGTTTTTT	CASSEGQGRDTGELFF
NA	TRBV12-5	TRBJ1-1	12	NA	TGTGCTAGTGGTTTGGACTACACTGAAGCTTTCTTT	CASGLDYTEAFF
NA	TRBV25-1	TRBJ2-5	14	NA	TGTGCCAGCCAACTTCCGGGGGCCCAAGAGACCCAGTACTTC	CASQLPGAQETQYF
NA	TRBV27	TRBJ1-4	15	NA	TGTGCCAGCAGTTTAATGGGTCCAACTAATGAAAAACTGTTTTTT	CASSLMGPTNEKLFF
NA	TRBV5-6	TRBJ2-7	15	NA	TGTGCCAGCAGCTTGATCTCAACGGGAGAGTACGAGCAGTACTTC	CASSLISTGEYEQYF
NA	TRBV7-9	TRBJ2-2	16	TRBD1	TGTGCCAGCAGCATCCCGGGACAGGGTAACACCGGGGAGCTGTTTTTT	CASSIPGQGNTGELFF
NA	TRBV12-5	TRBJ2-3	19	TRBD1	TGTGCTAGTGGTTTGGCCCCAGGGACAGGTGCGATTGGGACAGATACGCAGTATTTT	CASGLAPGTGAIGTDTQYF
NA	TRBV27	TRBJ1-5	14	NA	TGTGCCAGCAGTCTTACAGGGAGCAATCAGCCCCAGCATTTT	CASSLTGSNQPQHF
NA	TRBV5-6	TRBJ2-7	13	NA	TGTGCCAGCAGCGCGGGACATCCCTACGAGCAGTACTTC	CASSAGHPYEQYF
NA	TRBV28	TRBJ1-1	16	NA	TGTGCCAGCAGTTTGGGGACTCTACGAGGGAACACTGAAGCTTTCTTT	CASSLGTLRGNTEAFF
NA	TRBV27	TRBJ2-7	14	TRBD1	TGTGCCAGCAGTAACCTCGGGACAGTCTACGAGCAGTACTTC	CASSNLGTVYEQYF
NA	TRBV13	TRBJ1-6	13	NA	TGTGCCAGCAGCACCTACGGGGATTCACCCCTCCACTTT	CASSTYGDSPLHF
NA	TRBV25-1	TRBJ2-3	15	TRBD2	TGTGCCAGCAGCCGACTAGCGGGAGGCATAGATACGCAGTATTTT	CASSRLAGGIDTQYF
NA	TRBV7-3	TRBJ2-1	15	NA	TGTGCCAGCAGCCCAGGTGTAGGTTCCTACAATGAGCAGTTCTTC	CASSPGVGSYNEQFF
NA	TRBV30	TRBJ1-1	12	NA	TGTGCCTGGACGTTTGGAAACACTGAAGCTTTCTTT	CAWTFGNTEAFF
NA	TRBV13	TRBJ1-2	14	TRBD1	TGTGCCAGCAGCTTAGCGTCAGGGGGGAATGGCTACACCTTC	CASSLASGGNGYTF
NA	TRBV6-5	TRBJ2-1	14	TRBD1	TGTGCCAGCAGTTACACTACAGGGGTCGGTGAGCAGTTCTTC	CASSYTTGVGEQFF
NA	TRBV7-8	TRBJ2-5	13	NA	TGTGCCAGCGGGGTAGCGGAGCAAGAGACCCAGTACTTC	CASGVAEQETQYF
once	TRBV28	TRBJ2-5	15	NA	TGTGCCAGCAGTTTTTTTGGGGGAGAGCAAGAGACCCAGTACTTC	CASSFFGGEQETQYF
NA	TRBV7-9	TRBJ1-2	16	NA	TGTGCCAGCAGCCAGATAACAGGGCCAGCTAACTATGGCTACACCTTC	CASSQITGPANYGYTF
NA	TRBV27	TRBJ2-2	13	NA	TGTGCCAGCACCGAGCTCAACACCGGGGAGCTGTTTTTT	CASTELNTGELFF
NA	TRBV27	TRBJ2-7	14	TRBD2	TGTGCCAGCAGTTTGGGTAGCGGGGTTTACGAGCAGTACTTC	CASSLGSGVYEQYF
few	TRBV2	TRBJ2-5	16	NA	TGTGCCAGCGGAAGTCCTGGAAGGGAAAAACAAGAGACCCAGTACTTC	CASGSPGREKQETQYF
NA	TRBV27	TRBJ2-3	16	TRBD2	TGTGCCAGCAGTCCTTTAGCGGGGGGGCCGGGAGATACGCAGTATTTT	CASSPLAGGPGDTQYF
NA	TRBV7-2	TRBJ2-1	16	TRBD2	TGTGCCAGCAGCCACCTGACTAGCGGGCAATACAATGAGCAGTTCTTC	CASSHLTSGQYNEQFF
once	TRBV6-1	TRBJ2-5	10	NA	TGTGCCAGCAAGTCAGAGACCCAGTACTTC	CASKSETQYF
NA	TRBV6-5	TRBJ2-3	14	NA	TGTGCCAGCAGTTACGGGGTAGCGAGAGATACGCAGTATTTT	CASSYGVARDTQYF
NA	TRBV28	TRBJ2-7	18	TRBD1	TGTGCCAGCAGTTTGAGGTTGAAGAGGGGGCAAAGCTCCTACGAGCAGTACTTC	CASSLRLKRGQSSYEQYF
NA	TRBV28	TRBJ2-5	15	NA	TGTGCCAGCAGTTCAGACCGGGACTTACAAGAGACCCAGTACTTC	CASSSDRDLQETQYF
NA	TRBV6-1	TRBJ2-1	15	NA	TGTGCCAGCAGTGAGTTGGGACACGACGGCAATGAGCAGTTCTTC	CASSELGHDGNEQFF
NA	TRBV7-2	TRBJ2-7	13	NA	TGTGCCAGCAGCTTCCTGGACTACACCGAGCAGTACTTC	CASSFLDYTEQYF
NA	TRBV6-6	TRBJ2-7	15	NA	TGTGCCAGCAGCAAGTCGGCTTCCGCTACCTACGAGCAGTACTTC	CASSKSASATYEQYF
NA	TRBV29-1	TRBJ2-7	14	NA	TGCAGCGTTGTTGGGGGGAAGGGCTCCTACGAGCAGTACTTC	CSVVGGKGSYEQYF
NA	TRBV19	TRBJ1-1	13	TRBD1	TGTGCCGTCCGACAGGGGCCGAACACTGAAGCTTTCTTT	CAVRQGPNTEAFF